These 8 T cell receptor beta chains were all obtained from the same sample, sequenced in a study of CD8 T cells in Susac syndrome (dated by TCRdb to 2018 to 2020). Library preparation used the immunoSEQ multiplex PCR assay. RNA was extracted using the RNeasy kit, and roughly 0.45 to 1 ug of the RNA was reverse transcribed with random hexamers. The public sequencing data were trimmed at Q25 with fastp and processed into clonotypes with MiXCR by TCRdb, which kept only in-frame beta chains. Every distinct CDR3 protein forms one entry, paired with its most common genes and DNA. Counted in this sample were some 250,000 distinct CDR3 sequences; less than 96% of them appeared once. The ten biggest clones cover 0.1% of the sample. The material sequenced was CD4+ T cells from PBMCs. The receptors stem from a human donor with Susac syndrome.

The chain is built from TRBV24-1 and TRBJ1-1; 7 nucleotides align to TRBD1. V dropped 4 bases and J dropped 9; count of bases not matched to a gene: 4. The CDR3 is made up of 12 amino acids. The V gene's germline CDR1 is KGHDR and CDR2 SFDVKD. The CDR3 DNA follows: TGTGCCACCAGTGAGTCGACAGGGAAAGCTTTCTTT. It is translated as CATSESTGKAFF.

V and J are TRBV20-1 and TRBJ2-7, with D hard to call. The length of the CDR3 is 10 residues. V was shortened by 6 bases and J by 6 bases, with 9 bases between the two germline ends. Germline CDR1 reads DFQATT; CDR2 reads SNEGSKA (reference sequence). CDR3 protein: CSALSREQYF. The DNA for the CDR3 is TGCAGTGCCCTCTCCCGCGAGCAGTACTTC.

This clonotype was seen a single time. The V call is TRBV30, the J call TRBJ1-4; no clear D gene. V lost 3 bases, J lost 3 bases, and 20 bases lay in between. Per germline, CDR1 GTSNPN and CDR2 SVGIG (reference sequence). The CDR3 runs 17 residues. The CDR3 is CAWSGLSGSRSNEKLFF. CDR3 DNA: TGTGCCTGGAGCGGTCTAAGTGGCTCTAGGTCTAATGAAAAACTGTTTTTT. The full variable domain, its missing parts supplied by reference TRBV30 and TRBJ1-4, is SQTIHQWPATLVQPVGSPLSLECTVEGTSNPNLYWYRQAAGRGLQLLFYSVGIGQISSEVPQNLSASRPQDRQFILSSKKLLLSDSGFYLCAWSGLSGSRSNEKLFFGSGTQLSVL.

This clonotype was observed a single time. The rearrangement joins TRBV3-1 to TRBJ2-1; 9 bases fit TRBD2. Looked up from germline, CDR1 is LGHDT and CDR2 is YNNKEL (reference sequence). J lost 7 bases, V lost 2 bases, and 12 bases had no gene match. The CDR3 extends over 17 amino acids. This chain's CDR3 is CASSQSPVGGRENEQFF. The CDR3 region has the DNA TGTGCCAGCAGCCAATCCCCGGTGGGCGGGAGGGAAAATGAGCAGTTCTTC.

The V call is TRBV5-1, the J call TRBJ2-1; 7 bases fit TRBD1. CDR3 length: 13 residues. Germline loops: CDR1 SGHRS, CDR2 YFSETQ. The J segment lost 13 bases and the V segment lost 5 bases, leaving 12 bases of the junction unmatched. CDR3 sequence (DNA): TGCGCCAGCAGAGGGCCCCCCGGGACAGTCCAGTTCTTC. Translated: CASRGPPGTVQFF.

V usage is TRBV2 and J usage is TRBJ2-1, with D tentatively TRBD1 (6 bases). From germline, CDR1 is SNHLY and CDR2 FYNNEI. CDR3 size: 12 residues. V was shortened by 8 bases and J by 14 bases, with 19 bases between the two germline ends. The CDR3 DNA follows: TGTGCCAGCTCATGGGACACGGGATGGGAGTTCTTC. Amino acids: CASSWDTGWEFF. Supplemented by reference TRBV2 and TRBJ2-1, the full variable domain reads EPEVTQTPSHQVTQMGQEVILRCVPISNHLYFYWYRQILGQKVEFLVSFYNNEISEKSEIFDDQFSVERPDGSNFTLKIRSTKLEDSAMYFCASSWDTGWEFFGPGTRLTVL.

This chain uses TRBV5-1 with TRBJ2-3; no definite D call. CDR1 and CDR2 from the germline V gene are SGHRS and YFSETQ. This CDR3 comprises 14 residues. Trimming shortened V by 7 bases and J by 0 bases, and 12 bases separated the two germline ends. The CDR3 DNA reads as TGCGCCAGCGGCCAAGAGATTAGCACAGATACGCAGTATTTT. Its protein is CASGQEISTDTQYF.

CDR3 amino acids: CASSFEGPRSYNEQFF. DNA for the CDR3: TGTGCCAGCAGCTTCGAAGGGCCCCGCTCCTACAATGAGCAGTTCTTC. The chain joins TRBV11-2 to TRBJ2-1; D not resolved. The germline V and J ends were trimmed by 3 bases and 0 bases, with 12 bases remaining between them. Germline V lookup: CDR1 SGHAT, CDR2 FQNNGV. The CDR3 sequence is 16 residues long.